This TCR beta chain originates from a study of T cell responses to AZD1222 COVID-19 vaccine. The study's findings and limits: It should be noted that donors were predominantly white British and more often female, and clonal diversity was possibly underestimated.

CDR3 length equals 15 residues. The ends were cut back, 5 bases at V and 4 bases at J, with 14 bases in the middle. Germline V gene lookup returns CDR1 SGHVS and CDR2 FQNEAQ. Sequencing used immunoSEQ multiplex PCR; TCRdb keeps in-frame clones, though not all of them. The data contain about 190,000 clones, about nine tenths of them singletons. In the case of this clone: Antigen specificity is unknown.

The sample consisted of peripheral blood, taken on day 0 of MenACWY control vaccination. The source is an adult in good health. The genes are TRBV7-8 and TRBJ2-2; perhaps TRBD1 as D (5 bases). As DNA, the CDR3 is TGTGCCAGCAGCGCGACAGATCTCGGCACCGGGGAGCTGTTTTTT. Its translation: CASSATDLGTGELFF.